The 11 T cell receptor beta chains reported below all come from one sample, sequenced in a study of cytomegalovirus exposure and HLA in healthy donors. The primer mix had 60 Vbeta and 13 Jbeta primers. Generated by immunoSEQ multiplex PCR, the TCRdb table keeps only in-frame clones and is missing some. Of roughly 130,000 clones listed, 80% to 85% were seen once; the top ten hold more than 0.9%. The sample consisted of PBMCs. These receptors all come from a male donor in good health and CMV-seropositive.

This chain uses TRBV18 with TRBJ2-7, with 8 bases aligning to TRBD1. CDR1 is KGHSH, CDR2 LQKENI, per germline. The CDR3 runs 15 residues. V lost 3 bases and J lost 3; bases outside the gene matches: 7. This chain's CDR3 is CASSPTTGALYEQYF. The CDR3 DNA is TGTGCCAGCTCACCTACGACAGGGGCCCTCTACGAGCAGTACTTC.

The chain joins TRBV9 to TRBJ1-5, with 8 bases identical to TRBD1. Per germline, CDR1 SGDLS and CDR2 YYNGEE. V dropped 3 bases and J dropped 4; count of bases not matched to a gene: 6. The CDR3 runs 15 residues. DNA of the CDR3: TGTGCCAGCAGCGCGACAGGGGTAGGAAATCAGCCCCAGCATTTT. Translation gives CASSATGVGNQPQHF.

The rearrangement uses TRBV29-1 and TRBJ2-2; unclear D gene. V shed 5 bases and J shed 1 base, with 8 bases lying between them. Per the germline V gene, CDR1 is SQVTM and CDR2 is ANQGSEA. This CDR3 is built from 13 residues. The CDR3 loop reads CSVSEMNTGELFF. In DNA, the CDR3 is TGCAGCGTTAGTGAGATGAACACCGGGGAGCTGTTTTTT.

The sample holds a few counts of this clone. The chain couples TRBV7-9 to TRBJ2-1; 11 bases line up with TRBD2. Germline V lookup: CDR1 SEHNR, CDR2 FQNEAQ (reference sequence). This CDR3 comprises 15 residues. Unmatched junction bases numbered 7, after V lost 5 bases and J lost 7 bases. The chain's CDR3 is CASSRTSGRFNEQFF. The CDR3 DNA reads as TGTGCCAGCAGCCGGACTAGCGGGCGATTTAATGAGCAGTTCTTC.

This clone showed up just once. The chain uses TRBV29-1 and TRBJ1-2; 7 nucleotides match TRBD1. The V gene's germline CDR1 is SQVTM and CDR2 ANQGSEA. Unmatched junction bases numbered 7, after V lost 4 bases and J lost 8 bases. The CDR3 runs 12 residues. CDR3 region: CSVVEGARGYTF. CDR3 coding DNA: TGCAGCGTTGTTGAGGGGGCGAGAGGCTACACCTTC.

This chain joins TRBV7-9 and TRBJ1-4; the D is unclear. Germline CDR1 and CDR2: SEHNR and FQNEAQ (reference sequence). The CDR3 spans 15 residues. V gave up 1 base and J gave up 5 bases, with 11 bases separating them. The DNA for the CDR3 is TGTGCCAGCAGCTTAGTGAGAGCACCCAATGAAAAACTGTTTTTT. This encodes CASSLVRAPNEKLFF.

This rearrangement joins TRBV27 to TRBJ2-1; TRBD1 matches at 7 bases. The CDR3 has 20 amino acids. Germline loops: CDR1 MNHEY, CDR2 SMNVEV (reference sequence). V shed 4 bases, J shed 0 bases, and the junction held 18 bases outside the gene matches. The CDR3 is CASSSMGTFGQESSYNEQFF. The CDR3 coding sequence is TGTGCCAGCAGTTCTATGGGGACCTTTGGACAGGAGAGCTCCTACAATGAGCAGTTCTTC.

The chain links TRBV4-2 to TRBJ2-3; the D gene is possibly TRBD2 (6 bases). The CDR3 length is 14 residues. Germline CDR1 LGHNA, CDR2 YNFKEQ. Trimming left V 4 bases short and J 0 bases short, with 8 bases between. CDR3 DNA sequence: TGTGCCAGCAGCCCGGGACTGAGCACAGATACGCAGTATTTT. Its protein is CASSPGLSTDTQYF.

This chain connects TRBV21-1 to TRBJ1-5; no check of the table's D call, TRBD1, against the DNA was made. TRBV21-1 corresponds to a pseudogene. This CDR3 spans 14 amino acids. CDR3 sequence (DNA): TGTGCCACTCGGACAGGAGTCTTCAATCAGCCCCAGCATTTT. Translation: CATRTGVFNQPQHF.

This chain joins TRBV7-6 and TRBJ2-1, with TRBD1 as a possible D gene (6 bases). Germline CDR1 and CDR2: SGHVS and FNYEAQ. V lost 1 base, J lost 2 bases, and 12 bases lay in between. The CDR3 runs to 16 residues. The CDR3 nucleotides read TGTGCCAGCAGCTTAGGAGACAGGATACCCTACAATGAGCAGTTCTTC. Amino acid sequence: CASSLGDRIPYNEQFF.

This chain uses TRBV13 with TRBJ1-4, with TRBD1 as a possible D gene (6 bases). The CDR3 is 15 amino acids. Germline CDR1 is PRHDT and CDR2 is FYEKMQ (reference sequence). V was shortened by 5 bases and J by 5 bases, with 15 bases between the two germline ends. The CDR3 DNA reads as TGTGCCAGCAGCGTACGACAGGTCGTCAATGAAAAACTGTTTTTT. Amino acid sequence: CASSVRQVVNEKLFF.